This T cell receptor beta chain was captured by sequencing in a study of cytomegalovirus exposure and HLA in healthy donors. The PCR ran on 60 Vbeta and 13 Jbeta primers. Sequencing was performed with immunoSEQ multiplex PCR; in TCRdb, only in-frame clones are kept and a portion is missing. Of more than 95,000 clones in the sample, 9.5% to 15% were seen once. This clone was counted a few times. No antigen is known for it. Whole-study results and caveats: A few chains linked to CMV were shown in vitro to be specific for CMV antigens. It was reportedly the case that the classifier diagnosed cytomegalovirus status with high specificity and sensitivity.

This CDR3 is 15 amino acids long. The trim removed 1 base at V and 2 bases at J, leaving 2 bases unmatched. CDR1 is SGHVS, CDR2 FNYEAQ, per germline. This sequence originates from a man aged 40-49 years in good health and CMV-seropositive. The genes are TRBV7-6 and TRBJ1-5, with 7 bases lining up with TRBD1. The sequenced material came from PBMCs. CDR3 nucleotides: TGTGCCAGCAGCTTAGACGACAGGGGCAATCAGCCCCAGCATTTT. Its translation: CASSLDDRGNQPQHF.